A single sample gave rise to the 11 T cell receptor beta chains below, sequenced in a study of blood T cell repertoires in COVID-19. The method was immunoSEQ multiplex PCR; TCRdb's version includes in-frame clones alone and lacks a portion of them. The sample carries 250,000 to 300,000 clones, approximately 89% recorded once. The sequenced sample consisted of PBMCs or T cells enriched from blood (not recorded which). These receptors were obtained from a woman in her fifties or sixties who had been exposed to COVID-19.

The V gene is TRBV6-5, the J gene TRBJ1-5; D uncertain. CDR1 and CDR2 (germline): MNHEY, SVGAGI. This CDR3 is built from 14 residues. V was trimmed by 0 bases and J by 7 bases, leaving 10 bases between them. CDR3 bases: TGTGCCAGCAGTTACTCTTTACTAGGCCAGCCCCAGCATTTT. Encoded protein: CASSYSLLGQPQHF.

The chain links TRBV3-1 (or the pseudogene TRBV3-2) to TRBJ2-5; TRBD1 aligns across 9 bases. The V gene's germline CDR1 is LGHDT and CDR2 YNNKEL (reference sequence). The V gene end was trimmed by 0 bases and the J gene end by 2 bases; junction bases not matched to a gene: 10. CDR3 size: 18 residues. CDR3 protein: CASSQDRGQGWEQETQYF. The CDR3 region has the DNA TGTGCCAGCAGCCAAGATAGAGGACAGGGGTGGGAACAAGAGACCCAGTACTTC.

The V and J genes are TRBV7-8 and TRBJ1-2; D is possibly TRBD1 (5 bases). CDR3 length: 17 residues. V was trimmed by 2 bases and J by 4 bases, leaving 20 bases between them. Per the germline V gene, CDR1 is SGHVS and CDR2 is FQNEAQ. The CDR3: CASSLYIRDFFGYGYTF. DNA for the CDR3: TGTGCCAGCAGCTTATACATCAGGGATTTTTTTGGCTATGGCTACACCTTC.

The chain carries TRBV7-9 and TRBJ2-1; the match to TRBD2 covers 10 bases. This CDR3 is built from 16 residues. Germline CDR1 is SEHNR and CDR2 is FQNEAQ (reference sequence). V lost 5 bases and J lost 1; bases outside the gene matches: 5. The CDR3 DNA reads TGTGCCAGCAGCCCCATAGCGGGGGGATCCTACAATGAGCAGTTCTTC. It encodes CASSPIAGGSYNEQFF.

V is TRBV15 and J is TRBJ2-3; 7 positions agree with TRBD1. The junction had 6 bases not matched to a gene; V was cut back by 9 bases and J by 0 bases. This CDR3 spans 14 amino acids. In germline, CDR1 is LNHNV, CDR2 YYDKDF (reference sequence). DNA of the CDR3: TGTGCCACTACTACGGACAGGAGCACAGATACGCAGTATTTT. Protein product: CATTTDRSTDTQYF.

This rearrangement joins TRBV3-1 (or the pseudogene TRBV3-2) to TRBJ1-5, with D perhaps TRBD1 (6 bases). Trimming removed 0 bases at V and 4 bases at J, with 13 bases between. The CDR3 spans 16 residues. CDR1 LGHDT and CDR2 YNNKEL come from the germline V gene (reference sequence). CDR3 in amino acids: CASSQDSGVGNQPQHF. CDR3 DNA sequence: TGTGCCAGCAGCCAAGATTCAGGGGTGGGGAATCAGCCCCAGCATTTT.

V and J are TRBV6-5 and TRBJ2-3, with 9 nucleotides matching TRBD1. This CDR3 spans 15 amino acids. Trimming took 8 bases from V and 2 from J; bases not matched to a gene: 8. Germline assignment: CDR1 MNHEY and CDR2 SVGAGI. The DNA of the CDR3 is TGTGCCAGCGGAACCTACAGGGGGCTCACAGATACGCAGTATTTT. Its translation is CASGTYRGLTDTQYF.

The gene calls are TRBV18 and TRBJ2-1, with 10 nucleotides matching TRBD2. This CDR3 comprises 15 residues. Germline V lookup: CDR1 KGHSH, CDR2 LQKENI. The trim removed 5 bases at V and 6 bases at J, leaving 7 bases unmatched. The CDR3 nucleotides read TGTGCCAGCTCATTGGCTAGCGGGGGCATCAATGAGCAGTTCTTC. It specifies CASSLASGGINEQFF.

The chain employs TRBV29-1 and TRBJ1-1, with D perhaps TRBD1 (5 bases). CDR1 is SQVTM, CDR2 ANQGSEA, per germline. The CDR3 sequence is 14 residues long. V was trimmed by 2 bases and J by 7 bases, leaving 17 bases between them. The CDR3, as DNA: TGCAGCGTTGAAATGGGTGGGGCGGGGGTTGAAGCTTTCTTT. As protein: CSVEMGGAGVEAFF.

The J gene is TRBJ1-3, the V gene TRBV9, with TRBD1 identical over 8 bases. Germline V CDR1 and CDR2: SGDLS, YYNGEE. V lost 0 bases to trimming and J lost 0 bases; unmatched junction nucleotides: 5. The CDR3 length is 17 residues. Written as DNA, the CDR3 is TGTGCCAGCAGCGTAGATGGGGACAGGTACTCTGGAAACACCATATATTTT. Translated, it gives CASSVDGDRYSGNTIYF.

For the CDR3, the DNA is TGTGCCAGCAGGAGGACAGGGGGTGACAATCAGCCCCAGCATTTT. It is translated as CASRRTGGDNQPQHF. This sequence joins TRBV6-5 and TRBJ1-5; 10 bases agree with TRBD1. The CDR3 extends over 15 amino acids. CDR1 MNHEY and CDR2 SVGAGI come from the germline V gene. Trimming at V came to 6 bases and at J to 3 bases, leaving 5 bases not matched to a gene.